Below, 23 T cell receptor beta chains from the same sample are listed, as sequenced in a study of OX40 agonist ivuxolimab in advanced cancers. The method was immunoSEQ multiplex PCR; TCRdb's version includes in-frame clones alone and lacks a portion of them. The table has about 62,000 clones, roughly 88% seen once. The sequences come from CD4+ or CD8+ T cells sorted from blood, collected in a trial of the OX40 agonist ivuxolimab. The source is an adult with an advanced solid tumor such as melanoma, head and neck, liver or kidney cancer.

In this sample, this clone turned up once. J is TRBJ2-7 and V is TRBV6-5; D possibly uses TRBD1 or TRBD2 (6 bases each). The CDR3 sequence is 15 residues long. Germline CDR1 MNHEY, CDR2 SVGAGI. The ends were cut back, 11 bases at V and 2 bases at J, with 22 bases in the middle. The CDR3 is CAAPRGRGDTYEQYF. The DNA for the CDR3 is TGTGCCGCCCCCCGCGGACGCGGGGACACCTACGAGCAGTACTTC.

This CDR3 is CASTGSTGELFF. CDR3 sequence (DNA): TGTGCCAGCACGGGGTCTACCGGGGAGCTGTTTTTT. The chain couples TRBV6-5 to TRBJ2-2; a weak D match, TRBD2 (5 bases). The CDR3 runs to 12 residues. Germline values: CDR1 MNHEY, CDR2 SVGAGI. Trimming stripped 7 bases from V and 5 bases from J, with 8 bases between.

This chain joins TRBV8-2 and TRBJ2-6; the listed D gene, TRBD1, was not tested against the DNA. TRBV8-2 counts as a pseudogene. This CDR3 comprises 16 residues. The CDR3 spells CGRSCITQSRANVLTF. The CDR3 DNA is TGTGGCAGATCGTGCATAACACAAAGTCGGGCCAACGTCCTGACTTTC.

The chain combines TRBV6-1 with TRBJ1-3; TRBD1 aligns across 8 bases. Trimming cost V 6 bases and J 7 bases; bases outside gene matches: 8. The CDR3 is 14 amino acids. Looked up from germline, CDR1 is MNHNS and CDR2 is SASEGT. This CDR3 is CASSPGTGFNTIYF. DNA of the CDR3: TGTGCCAGCAGCCCCGGGACAGGCTTTAACACCATATATTTT.

The rearrangement links TRBV7-9 to TRBJ2-5; weak D call: TRBD1 (6 bases). The CDR3 loop spans 14 amino acids. Germline V gene data show CDR1 as SEHNR and CDR2 as FQNEAQ (reference sequence). V dropped 1 base and J dropped 3 bases, with 9 bases sitting between them. CDR3 DNA: TGTGCCAGCAGCTTAGGGACAGTAAAAGAGACCCAGTACTTC. Translation: CASSLGTVKETQYF.

The chain joins TRBV7-9 to TRBJ1-1, with 7 positions matching TRBD1. The CDR3 runs 14 residues. Germline V gene sequence: CDR1 SEHNR, CDR2 FQNEAQ (reference sequence). V was pared by 4 bases and J by 5 bases, with 7 bases of the junction left unmatched. This chain's CDR3 is CASSSTGVVTEAFF. Here the CDR3 DNA reads TGTGCCAGCAGCTCAACAGGGGTCGTTACTGAAGCTTTCTTT. The variable domain in full, with the rest retrieved from reference TRBV7-9 and TRBJ1-1, is DTGVSQNPRHKITKRGQNVTFRCDPISEHNRLYWYRQTLGQGPEFLTYFQNEAQLEKSRLLSDRFSAERPKGSFSTLEIQRTEQGDSAMYLCASSSTGVVTEAFFGQGTRLTVV.

This sequence joins TRBV21-1 and TRBJ2-1; TRBD1 is the table's D call and was not checked against the DNA. TRBV21-1 is a documented pseudogene. There are 20 residues in the CDR3. The CDR3 region is CASSTAPDRRPCRSYNEQFF. Written as DNA, the CDR3 is TGTGCCAGCAGCACCGCCCCCGACAGGCGCCCATGTCGCTCCTACAATGAGCAGTTCTTC.

The chain combines TRBV7-3 with TRBJ2-5, with a possible D match to TRBD2 (5 bases). V lost 1 base, J lost 3 bases, and 6 bases lay in between. This CDR3 has 13 amino acids. Germline CDR1 and CDR2: SGHTA and FQGTGA. As DNA, the CDR3 is TGTGCCAGCAGCTTAAGGCGGGAAGAGACCCAGTACTTC. It is translated as CASSLRREETQYF. Supplemented by reference TRBV7-3 and TRBJ2-5, the full variable domain reads GAGVSQTPSNKVTEKGKYVELRCDPISGHTALYWYRQSLGQGPEFLIYFQGTGAADDSGLPNDRFFAVRPEGSVSTLKIQRTERGDSAVYLCASSLRREETQYFGPGTRLLVL.

The chain couples TRBV18 to TRBJ1-4; D is uncertain. The CDR3 spans 16 residues. Trimming took off 3 bases at V and 0 bases at J, with 11 bases between the two ends. Germline V gene lookup returns CDR1 KGHSH and CDR2 LQKENI. In nucleotides, the CDR3 is TGTGCCAGCTCACCCTACGGCGGCGCAACTAATGAAAAACTGTTTTTT. This gives the protein CASSPYGGATNEKLFF.

The chain employs TRBV7-9 and TRBJ1-4; D is undetermined. The V and J ends lost 3 bases and 6 bases respectively, with 11 bases between them. The CDR3 totals 14 residues. In germline, CDR1 is SEHNR, CDR2 FQNEAQ (reference sequence). CDR3 nucleotide sequence: TGTGCCAGCAGCTTGGGCCTTCCCTATGAAAAACTGTTTTTT. Amino acid sequence: CASSLGLPYEKLFF.

This clone was seen a handful of times. The V gene is TRBV19, the J gene TRBJ2-7; D may be TRBD1 or TRBD2 (5 bases each). The CDR3 extends over 14 amino acids. Trimming took off 4 bases at V and 2 bases at J, with 12 bases between the two ends. Per germline, CDR1 LNHDA and CDR2 SQIVND (reference sequence). The CDR3 here is CASSRDRVTYEQYF. The CDR3 DNA reads as TGTGCCAGTAGTAGGGACCGAGTAACCTACGAGCAGTACTTC.

This chain joins TRBV2 and TRBJ2-5; D might be TRBD2 (6 bases). Trimming removed 1 base at V and 4 bases at J, with 10 bases between. The CDR3 has 14 residues. CDR1 is SNHLY and CDR2 is FYNNEI in the germline V gene. The chain's CDR3 is CASSEGRGRETQYF. DNA of the CDR3: TGTGCCAGCAGTGAAGGGCGGGGTCGAGAGACCCAGTACTTC.

This CDR3 is CASSLDPAGSYEQYF. Written as DNA, the CDR3 is TGTGCCAGCAGCTTAGATCCGGCGGGCTCCTACGAGCAGTACTTC. The chain has TRBV11-3 and TRBJ2-7; weak D call: TRBD2 (5 bases). This CDR3 spans 15 amino acids. The germline V and J ends were trimmed by 0 bases and 0 bases, with 9 bases remaining between them. CDR1 SGHNT and CDR2 YENEEA come from the germline V gene.

CDR3 amino acids: CASSFSEQSAQFF. In DNA, the CDR3 is TGTGCCAGCAGCTTTTCAGAGCAAAGTGCGCAGTTCTTC. This chain links TRBV7-3 with TRBJ2-1; D remains unclear. Germline lookup yields CDR1 SGHTA and CDR2 FQGTGA. This CDR3 contains 13 residues. V was shortened by 3 bases and J by 12 bases, with 15 bases between the two germline ends.

The rearrangement links TRBV5-1 to TRBJ2-5; 14 nucleotides line up with TRBD2. The CDR3 runs to 16 residues. Trimming at V came to 4 bases and at J to 4 bases, leaving 6 bases not matched to a gene. Germline lookup yields CDR1 SGHRS and CDR2 YFSETQ. CDR3 protein: CASSPGLAGGAETQYF. CDR3 sequence (DNA): TGCGCCAGCAGCCCCGGACTAGCGGGGGGTGCAGAGACCCAGTACTTC.

The chain combines TRBV20-1 with TRBJ2-7; no reliable D call. Germline CDR1 and CDR2: DFQATT and SNEGSKA (reference sequence). Deletions cut 6 bases from V and 3 bases from J, with 9 bases between. The CDR3 runs 11 residues. The CDR3 bases are TGCAGTGCACCGGACGGCTACGAGCAGTACTTC. This gives the protein CSAPDGYEQYF.

The chain is built from TRBV7-2 and TRBJ1-5; 7 bases agree with TRBD1. The junction had 3 bases not matched to a gene; V was cut back by 2 bases and J by 2 bases. This CDR3 region has 15 residues. CDR1 and CDR2 from the germline V gene are SGHTA and FQGNSA. The CDR3 DNA is TGTGCCAGCAGCTTAAGACAGGGCGGCAATCAGCCCCAGCATTTT. Translating gives CASSLRQGGNQPQHF.

The J gene is TRBJ2-1, the V gene TRBV7-6; TRBD2 aligns across 11 bases. The CDR3 sequence is 18 residues long. Trimming at V came to 1 base and at J to 3 bases, leaving 8 bases not matched to a gene. Germline lookup yields CDR1 SGHVS and CDR2 FNYEAQ. The CDR3 nucleotides are TGTGCCAGCAGCTTAGAGAGTAGCGGGGGGGCCGGCTACAATGAGCAGTTCTTC. It translates to CASSLESSGGAGYNEQFF.

The V gene is TRBV18, the J gene TRBJ2-7; 9 bases fit TRBD1. Trimming at V came to 3 bases and at J to 5 bases, leaving 8 bases not matched to a gene. The germline V gene encodes CDR1 KGHSH and CDR2 LQKENI. There are 15 residues in the CDR3. The CDR3 nucleotides read TGTGCCAGCTCACCCTCCGGGACAGGGCTACACGAGCAGTACTTC. This translates into CASSPSGTGLHEQYF.

The chain combines TRBV6-1 with TRBJ2-7; 7 bases line up with TRBD2. The CDR3 runs to 14 residues. CDR1 and CDR2 from the germline V gene are MNHNS and SASEGT. V was pared by 6 bases and J by 0 bases, with 5 bases of the junction left unmatched. The CDR3 here is CASRVGGSSYEQYF. As DNA, the CDR3 is TGTGCCAGCAGGGTCGGGGGGAGCTCCTACGAGCAGTACTTC.

The chain employs TRBV19 and TRBJ2-3; 12 positions agree with TRBD2. The CDR3 covers 15 residues. Germline CDR1 and CDR2: LNHDA and SQIVND (reference sequence). Trimming cost V 5 bases and J 5 bases; bases outside gene matches: 5. The DNA of the CDR3 is TGTGCCAGTAGTCCACTAGCGGGGGGAAGAGATACGCAGTATTTT. Protein product: CASSPLAGGRDTQYF.

This clone was counted once. The chain uses TRBV4-3 and TRBJ1-5, with 7 nucleotides matching TRBD1. Losses at the gene ends were 0 bases for V and 6 bases for J; bases not matched to a gene: 5. The germline V gene encodes CDR1 LGHNA and CDR2 YSLEER. There are 15 residues in the CDR3. This CDR3 reads CASSQDSQGIQPQHF. The CDR3, as DNA: TGCGCCAGCAGCCAAGATTCACAGGGGATTCAGCCCCAGCATTTT.

The chain combines TRBV6-1 with TRBJ1-2; no clear D gene. V lost 6 bases, J lost 10 bases, and 12 bases lay in between. The CDR3 spans 11 residues. Germline V gives CDR1 MNHNS, CDR2 SASEGT. CDR3 region: CASSPSVDYTF. The DNA for the CDR3 is TGTGCCAGCAGCCCTTCAGTGGACTACACCTTC.